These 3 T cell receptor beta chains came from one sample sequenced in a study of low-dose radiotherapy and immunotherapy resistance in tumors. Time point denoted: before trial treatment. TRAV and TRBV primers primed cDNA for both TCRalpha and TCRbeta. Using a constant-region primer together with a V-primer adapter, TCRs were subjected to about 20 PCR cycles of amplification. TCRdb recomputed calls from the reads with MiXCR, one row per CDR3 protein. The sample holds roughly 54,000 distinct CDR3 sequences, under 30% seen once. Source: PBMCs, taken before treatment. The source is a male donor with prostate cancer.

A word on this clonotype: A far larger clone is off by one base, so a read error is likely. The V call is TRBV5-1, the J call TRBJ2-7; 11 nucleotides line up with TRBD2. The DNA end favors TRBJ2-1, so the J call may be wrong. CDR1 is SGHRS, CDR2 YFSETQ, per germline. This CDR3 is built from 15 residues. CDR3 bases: TGCGACAGCAGCACGACTAGCGGGGCCTACAATGAGCAGTTCTTC. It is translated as CDSSTTSGAYNEQFF.

The CDR3 loop is CASSSYRGSYEQYF. CDR3 DNA: TGTGCCAGCAGTTCCTATCGTGGGTCCTACGAGCAGTACTTC. The V and J genes are TRBV7-2 and TRBJ2-7; D not resolved. V lost 6 bases and J 1 base, leaving 13 bases between the germline ends. Germline values: CDR1 SGHTA, CDR2 FQGNSA. This CDR3 contains 14 residues.

The CDR3 DNA reads as TGTGCCAGCAGTAGGACTAGCGGGGGGGGTGAGCAGTTCTTC. Its protein product is CASSRTSGGGEQFF. The J gene is TRBJ2-1, the V gene TRBV2; 15 nucleotides match TRBD2. V was pared by 5 bases and J by 9 bases, with 2 bases of the junction left unmatched. This CDR3 has 14 residues. Germline CDR1 reads SNHLY; CDR2 reads FYNNEI.